This TCR beta chain was captured in a study of shared clonotypes between healthy human individuals. The overall study: Each donor's CD8 memory used one plate, CD8 naive two, each CD4 subset three.

V shed 2 bases, J shed 1 base, and the junction held 2 bases outside the gene matches. This CDR3 spans 15 amino acids. Germline CDR1 and CDR2: SGHRS and YFSETQ. The authors distributed each subset's genomic DNA evenly over several immunoSEQ plates. This table comes from immunoSEQ multiplex PCR, and its TCRdb copy is limited to in-frame clones, with some not included. The sample shows some 2.3 million clones, roughly 93% of them seen only once. All donors were healthy HIV-negative adults lacking recent acute infections or vaccinations. This rearrangement joins TRBV5-1 to TRBJ2-2; 7 nucleotides line up with TRBD1. The clonotype comes from a man between 18 and 35 years old in good health. Some clones in this sample may be carry-over from other donors' samples. What was sequenced was naive CD4+ T cells from PBMCs. Subset reported: CD45RA+ positively selected. The CDR3 spells CASSFRTGNTGELFF. The CDR3 DNA reads as TGCGCCAGCAGCTTCCGGACAGGGAACACCGGGGAGCTGTTTTTT. The full variable domain, completed using reference TRBV5-1 and TRBJ2-2, is KAGVTQTPRYLIKTRGQQVTLSCSPISGHRSVSWYQQTPGQGLQFLFEYFSETQRNKGNFPGRFSGRQFSNSRSEMNVSTLELGDSALYLCASSFRTGNTGELFFGEGSRLTVL.